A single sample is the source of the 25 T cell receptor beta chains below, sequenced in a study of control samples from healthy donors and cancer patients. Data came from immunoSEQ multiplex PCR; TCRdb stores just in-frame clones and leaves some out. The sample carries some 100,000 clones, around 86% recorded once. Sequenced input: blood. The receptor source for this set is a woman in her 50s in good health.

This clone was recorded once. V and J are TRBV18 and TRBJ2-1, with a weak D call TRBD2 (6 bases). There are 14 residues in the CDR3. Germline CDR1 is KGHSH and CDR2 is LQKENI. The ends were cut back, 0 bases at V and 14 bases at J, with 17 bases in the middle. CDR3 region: CASSPPAFNRGKFF. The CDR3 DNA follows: TGTGCCAGCTCACCACCGGCCTTTAATCGGGGGAAGTTCTTC.

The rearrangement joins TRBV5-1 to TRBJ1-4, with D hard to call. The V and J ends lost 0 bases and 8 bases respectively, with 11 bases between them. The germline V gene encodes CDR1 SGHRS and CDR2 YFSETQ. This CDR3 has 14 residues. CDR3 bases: TGCGCCAGCAGCTTGGATCCGGGTAACGAAAAACTGTTTTTT. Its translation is CASSLDPGNEKLFF. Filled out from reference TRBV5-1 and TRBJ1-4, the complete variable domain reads KAGVTQTPRYLIKTRGQQVTLSCSPISGHRSVSWYQQTPGQGLQFLFEYFSETQRNKGNFPGRFSGRQFSNSRSEMNVSTLELGDSALYLCASSLDPGNEKLFFGSGTQLSVL.

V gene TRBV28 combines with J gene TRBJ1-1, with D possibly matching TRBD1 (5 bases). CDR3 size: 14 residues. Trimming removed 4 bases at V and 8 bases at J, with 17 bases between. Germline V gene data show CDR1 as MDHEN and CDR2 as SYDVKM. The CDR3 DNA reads TGTGCCAGCAGTTACCATCACAGGCGAGCGGAAGCTTTCTTT. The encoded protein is CASSYHHRRAEAFF.

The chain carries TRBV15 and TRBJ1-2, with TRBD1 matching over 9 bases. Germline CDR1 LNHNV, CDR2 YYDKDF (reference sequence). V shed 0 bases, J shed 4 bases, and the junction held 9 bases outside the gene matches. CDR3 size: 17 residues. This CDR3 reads CATSRDPGTGNSYGYTF. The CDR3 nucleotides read TGTGCCACCAGCAGAGACCCCGGGACAGGGAACTCCTATGGCTACACCTTC. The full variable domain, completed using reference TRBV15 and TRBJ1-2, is DAMVIQNPRYQVTQFGKPVTLSCSQTLNHNVMYWYQQKSSQAPKLLFHYYDKDFNNEADTPDNFQSRRPNTSFCFLDIRSPGLGDTAMYLCATSRDPGTGNSYGYTFGSGTRLTVV.

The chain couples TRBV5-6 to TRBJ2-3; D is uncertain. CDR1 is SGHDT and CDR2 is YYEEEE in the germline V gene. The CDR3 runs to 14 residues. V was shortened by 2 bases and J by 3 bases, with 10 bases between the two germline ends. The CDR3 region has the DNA TGTGCCAGCAGCTTTAACTGGTGGACAGATACGCAGTATTTT. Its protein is CASSFNWWTDTQYF.

The chain's CDR3 is CASSPPTGAGGTDTQYF. The CDR3, as DNA: TGTGCCAGCTCACCACCTACGGGGGCCGGGGGCACAGATACGCAGTATTTT. The V and J genes are TRBV18 and TRBJ2-3; D may correspond to TRBD1 or TRBD2 (6 bases each). Per germline, CDR1 KGHSH and CDR2 LQKENI. CDR3 length equals 17 residues. Deletions cut 0 bases from V and 1 base from J, with 14 bases between.

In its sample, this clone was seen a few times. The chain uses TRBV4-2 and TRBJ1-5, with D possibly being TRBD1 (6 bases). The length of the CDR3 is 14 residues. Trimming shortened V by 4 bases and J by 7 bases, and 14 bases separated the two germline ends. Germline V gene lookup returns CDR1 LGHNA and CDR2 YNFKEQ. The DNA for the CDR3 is TGTGCCAGCAGCCCCTTAGGGGGTCACCAGCCCCAGCATTTT. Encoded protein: CASSPLGGHQPQHF.

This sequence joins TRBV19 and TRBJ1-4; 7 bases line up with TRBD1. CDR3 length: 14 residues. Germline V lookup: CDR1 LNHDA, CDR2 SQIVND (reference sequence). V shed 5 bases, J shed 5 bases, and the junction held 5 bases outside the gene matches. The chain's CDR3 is CASSRRDRNEKLFF. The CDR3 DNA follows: TGTGCCAGTAGTCGTCGGGACAGAAATGAAAAACTGTTTTTT.

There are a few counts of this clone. CDR3 in amino acids: CSASEALANEKLFF. The CDR3 DNA reads as TGCAGTGCTAGTGAGGCACTGGCTAATGAAAAACTGTTTTTT. The chain has TRBV20-1 and TRBJ1-4; D call uncertain. The CDR3 loop spans 14 amino acids. V lost 3 bases, J lost 3 bases, and 11 bases lay in between. Germline CDR1 DFQATT, CDR2 SNEGSKA (reference sequence).

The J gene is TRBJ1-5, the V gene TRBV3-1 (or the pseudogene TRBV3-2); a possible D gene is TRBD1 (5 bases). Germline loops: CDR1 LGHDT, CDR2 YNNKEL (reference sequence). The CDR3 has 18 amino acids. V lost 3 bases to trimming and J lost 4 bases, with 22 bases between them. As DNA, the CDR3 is TGTGCCAGCAGCCATGCCCGGCGGGGGGGTGGGGAAAATCAGCCCCAGCATTTT. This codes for CASSHARRGGGENQPQHF.

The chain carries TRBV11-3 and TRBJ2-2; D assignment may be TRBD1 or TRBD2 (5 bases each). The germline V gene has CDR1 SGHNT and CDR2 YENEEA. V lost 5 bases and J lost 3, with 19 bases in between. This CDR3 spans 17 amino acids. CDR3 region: CASSPGPLMADTGELFF. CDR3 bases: TGTGCCAGCAGCCCGGGACCTTTGATGGCAGACACCGGGGAGCTGTTTTTT.

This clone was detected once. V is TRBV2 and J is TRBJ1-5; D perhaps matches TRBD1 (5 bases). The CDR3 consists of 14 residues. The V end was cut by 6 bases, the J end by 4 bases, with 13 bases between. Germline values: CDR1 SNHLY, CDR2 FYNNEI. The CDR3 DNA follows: TGTGCCAGCAGGGGGGACGGTTTAAATCAGCCCCAGCATTTT. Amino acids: CASRGDGLNQPQHF. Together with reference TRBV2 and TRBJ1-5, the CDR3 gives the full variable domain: EPEVTQTPSHQVTQMGQEVILRCVPISNHLYFYWYRQILGQKVEFLVSFYNNEISEKSEIFDDQFSVERPDGSNFTLKIRSTKLEDSAMYFCASRGDGLNQPQHFGDGTRLSIL.

The CDR3 bases are TGTGCCAGCAGCTACAGGACAGCGAGCTCTGGAAACACCATATATTTT. Translation: CASSYRTASSGNTIYF. The chain combines TRBV7-2 with TRBJ1-3; weak D call: TRBD1 (6 bases). V was shortened by 4 bases and J by 0 bases, with 13 bases between the two germline ends. The CDR3 totals 16 residues. Germline assignment: CDR1 SGHTA and CDR2 FQGNSA. Variable domain in full (rest from reference TRBV7-2 and TRBJ1-3): GAGVSQSPSNKVTEKGKDVELRCDPISGHTALYWYRQSLGQGLEFLIYFQGNSAPDKSGLPSDRFSAERTGGSVSTLTIQRTQQEDSAVYLCASSYRTASSGNTIYFGEGSWLTVV.

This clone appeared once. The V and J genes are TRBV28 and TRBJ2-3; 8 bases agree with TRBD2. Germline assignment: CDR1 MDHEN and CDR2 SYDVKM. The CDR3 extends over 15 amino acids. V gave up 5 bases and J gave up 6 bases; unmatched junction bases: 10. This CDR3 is CASSPRTPGGDTQYF. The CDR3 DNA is TGTGCCAGCAGTCCCCGGACCCCGGGGGGGGATACGCAGTATTTT.

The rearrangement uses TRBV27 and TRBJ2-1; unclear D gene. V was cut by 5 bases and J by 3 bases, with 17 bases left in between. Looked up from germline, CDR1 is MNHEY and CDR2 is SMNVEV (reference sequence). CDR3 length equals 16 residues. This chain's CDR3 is CASSPGSFVGYNEQFF. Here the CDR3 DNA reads TGTGCCAGCAGTCCCGGGTCCTTTGTAGGCTACAATGAGCAGTTCTTC.

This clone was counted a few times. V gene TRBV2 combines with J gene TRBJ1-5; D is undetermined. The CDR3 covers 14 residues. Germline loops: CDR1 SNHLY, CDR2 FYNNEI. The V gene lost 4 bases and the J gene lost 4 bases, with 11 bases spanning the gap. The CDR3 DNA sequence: TGTGCCAGCAGTGTGAAGCCCGGAAATCAGCCCCAGCATTTT. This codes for CASSVKPGNQPQHF.

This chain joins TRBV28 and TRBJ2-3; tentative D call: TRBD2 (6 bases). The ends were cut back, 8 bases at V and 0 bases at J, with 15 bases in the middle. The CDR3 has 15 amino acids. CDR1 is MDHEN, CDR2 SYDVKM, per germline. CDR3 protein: CASPPLASSTDTQYF. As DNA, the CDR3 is TGTGCCAGCCCCCCACTAGCATCTAGCACAGATACGCAGTATTTT.

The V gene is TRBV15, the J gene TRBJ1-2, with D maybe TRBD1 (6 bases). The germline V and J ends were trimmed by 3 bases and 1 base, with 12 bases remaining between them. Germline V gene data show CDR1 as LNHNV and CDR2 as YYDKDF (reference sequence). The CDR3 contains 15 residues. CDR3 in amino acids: CATSSTGGHNYGYTF. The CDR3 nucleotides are TGTGCCACCAGCAGTACCGGGGGGCATAACTATGGCTACACCTTC.

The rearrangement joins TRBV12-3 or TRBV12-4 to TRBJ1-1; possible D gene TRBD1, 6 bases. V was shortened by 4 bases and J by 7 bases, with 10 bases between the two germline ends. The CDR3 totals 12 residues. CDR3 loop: CASSSGQYEAFF. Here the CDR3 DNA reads TGTGCCAGCAGTTCAGGACAGTATGAAGCTTTCTTT.

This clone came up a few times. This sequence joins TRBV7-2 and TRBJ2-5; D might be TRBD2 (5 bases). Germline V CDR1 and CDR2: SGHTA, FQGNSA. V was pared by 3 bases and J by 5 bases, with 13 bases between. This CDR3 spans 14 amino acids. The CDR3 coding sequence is TGTGCCAGCAGCTTGGGTGGGAGAGGTGAGACCCAGTACTTC. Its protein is CASSLGGRGETQYF.

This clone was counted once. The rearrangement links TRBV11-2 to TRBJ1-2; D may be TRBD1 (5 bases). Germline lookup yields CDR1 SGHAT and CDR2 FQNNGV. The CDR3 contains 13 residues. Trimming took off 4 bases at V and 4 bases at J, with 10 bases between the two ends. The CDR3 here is CASSSGPTYGYTF. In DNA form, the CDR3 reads TGTGCCAGCAGCTCGGGACCGACCTATGGCTACACCTTC.

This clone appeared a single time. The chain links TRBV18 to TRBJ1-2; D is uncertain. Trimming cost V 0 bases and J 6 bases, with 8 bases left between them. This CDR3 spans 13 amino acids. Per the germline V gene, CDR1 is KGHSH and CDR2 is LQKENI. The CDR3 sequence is CASSPPGDNGYTF. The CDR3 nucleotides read TGTGCCAGCTCACCACCGGGAGATAATGGCTACACCTTC.

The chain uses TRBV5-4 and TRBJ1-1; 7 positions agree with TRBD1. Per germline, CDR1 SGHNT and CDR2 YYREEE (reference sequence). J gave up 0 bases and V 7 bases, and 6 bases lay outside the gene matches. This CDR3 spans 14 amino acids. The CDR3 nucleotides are TGTGCCAGCGGCCCGGGACAGCTGAACACTGAAGCTTTCTTT. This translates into CASGPGQLNTEAFF. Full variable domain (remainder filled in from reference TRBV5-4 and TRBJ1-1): ETGVTQSPTHLIKTRGQQVTLRCSSQSGHNTVSWYQQALGQGPQFIFQYYREEENGRGNFPPRFSGLQFPNYSSELNVNALELDDSALYLCASGPGQLNTEAFFGQGTRLTVV.

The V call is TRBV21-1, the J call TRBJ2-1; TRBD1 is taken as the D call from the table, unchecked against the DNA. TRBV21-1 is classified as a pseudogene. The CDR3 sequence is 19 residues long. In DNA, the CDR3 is TGTGCCAGCAACCAATCAGAAAGTACAGGGGCCACCTTGATCAATGAGCAGTTCTTC. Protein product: CASNQSESTGATLINEQFF.

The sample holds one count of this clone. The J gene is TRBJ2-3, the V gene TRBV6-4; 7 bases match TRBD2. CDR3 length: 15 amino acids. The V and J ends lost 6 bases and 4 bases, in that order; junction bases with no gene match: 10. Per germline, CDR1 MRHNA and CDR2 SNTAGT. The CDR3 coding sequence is TGTGCCAGCAGAAGTGGGAGGGCCGAGCCAGATACGCAGTATTTT. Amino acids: CASRSGRAEPDTQYF.